This T cell receptor (beta chain) stems from a study of T cell responses to AZD1222 COVID-19 vaccine. CDR1 SGHRS and CDR2 YFSETQ come from the germline V gene. Germline trimming cut 0 bases from V and 2 bases from J; bases unmatched to any gene: 8. The CDR3 is 16 amino acids. Study outcomes and limitations: Spike-wide vaccine-associated CD4 TCRs dominated at 160-218 and 743-854.

The assay was immunoSEQ multiplex PCR, and TCRdb's table has in-frame clones only and misses some. Among roughly 120,000 clones, approximately 88% were seen once, and the ten largest hold over 4.5%. The table lists this clone with a count of one. Antigen unknown. The chain uses TRBV5-1 and TRBJ2-7; TRBD1 matches 7 bases. This TCR came from an adult in good health. Sequencing was performed on peripheral blood, taken on day 0 of AZD1222 vaccination. The CDR3 here is CASSLGPPGQTYEQYF. As DNA, the CDR3 is TGCGCCAGCAGCTTGGGACCGCCGGGACAGACCTACGAGCAGTACTTC.